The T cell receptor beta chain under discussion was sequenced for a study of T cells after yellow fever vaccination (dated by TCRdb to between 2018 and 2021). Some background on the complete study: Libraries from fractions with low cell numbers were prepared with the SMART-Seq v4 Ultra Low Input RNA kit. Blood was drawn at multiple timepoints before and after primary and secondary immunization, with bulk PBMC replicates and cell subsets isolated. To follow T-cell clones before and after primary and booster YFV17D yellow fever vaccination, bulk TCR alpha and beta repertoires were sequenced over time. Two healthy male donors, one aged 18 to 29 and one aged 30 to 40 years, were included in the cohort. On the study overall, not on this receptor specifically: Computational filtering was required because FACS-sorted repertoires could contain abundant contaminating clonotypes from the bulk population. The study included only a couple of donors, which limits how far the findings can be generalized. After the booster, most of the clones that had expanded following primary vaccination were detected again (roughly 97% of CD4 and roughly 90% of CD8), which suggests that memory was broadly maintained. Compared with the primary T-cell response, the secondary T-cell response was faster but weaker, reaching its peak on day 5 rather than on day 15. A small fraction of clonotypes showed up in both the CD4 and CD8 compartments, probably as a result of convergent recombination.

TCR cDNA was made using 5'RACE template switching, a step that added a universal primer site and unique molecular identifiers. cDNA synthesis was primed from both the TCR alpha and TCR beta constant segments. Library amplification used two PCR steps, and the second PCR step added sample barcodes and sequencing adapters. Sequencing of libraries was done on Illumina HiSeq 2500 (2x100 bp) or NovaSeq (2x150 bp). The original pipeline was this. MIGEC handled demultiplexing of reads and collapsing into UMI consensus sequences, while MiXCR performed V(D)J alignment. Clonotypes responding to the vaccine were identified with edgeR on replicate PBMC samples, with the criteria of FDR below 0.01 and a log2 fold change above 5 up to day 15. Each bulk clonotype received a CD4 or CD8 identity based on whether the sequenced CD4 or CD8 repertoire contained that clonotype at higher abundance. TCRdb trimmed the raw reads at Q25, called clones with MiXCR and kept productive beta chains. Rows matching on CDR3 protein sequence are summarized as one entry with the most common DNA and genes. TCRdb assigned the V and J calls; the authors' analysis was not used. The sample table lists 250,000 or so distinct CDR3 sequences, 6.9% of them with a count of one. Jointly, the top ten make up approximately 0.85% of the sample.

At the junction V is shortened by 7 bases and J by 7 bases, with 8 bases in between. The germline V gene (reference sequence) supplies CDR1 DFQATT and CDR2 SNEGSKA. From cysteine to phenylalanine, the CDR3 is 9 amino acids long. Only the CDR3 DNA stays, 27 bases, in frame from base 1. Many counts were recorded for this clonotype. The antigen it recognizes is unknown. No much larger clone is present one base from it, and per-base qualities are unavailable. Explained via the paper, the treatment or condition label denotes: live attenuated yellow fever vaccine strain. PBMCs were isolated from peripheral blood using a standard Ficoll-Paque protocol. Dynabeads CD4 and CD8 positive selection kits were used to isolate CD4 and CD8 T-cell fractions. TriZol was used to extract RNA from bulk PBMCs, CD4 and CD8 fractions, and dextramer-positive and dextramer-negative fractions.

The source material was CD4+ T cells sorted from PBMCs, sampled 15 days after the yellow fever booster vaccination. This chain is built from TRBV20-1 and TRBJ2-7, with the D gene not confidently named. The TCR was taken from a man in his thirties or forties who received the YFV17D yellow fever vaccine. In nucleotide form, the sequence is TGCAGTGTTGGGCGTGAGCAGTACTTC. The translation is CSVGREQYF.